This T cell receptor (beta chain) was captured in a study of tumor and adjacent non-tumor tissue in lung cancer. The wider study: Aged about 30 to 85 years, patients included roughly ten men and 5 women with stage I to III disease.

TCRbeta libraries were built with three rounds of nested PCR, modified from ARM-PCR. One entry per CDR3 protein results from TCRdb running MiXCR on the multiplex PCR reads. Of 200,000 to 250,000 distinct CDR3 sequences in the sample, roughly 70% were seen once. In the case of this clonotype: Antigen unknown.

The template was RNA from unsorted bulk tissue. Germline CDR1 reads SGHKS; CDR2 reads YYEKEE (reference sequence). V was pared by 3 bases and J by 4 bases, with 16 bases between. The CDR3 is 16 amino acids. Findings and caveats of the study: Compared with tumor, normal lung showed significantly lower TCR diversity.

Material for sequencing was lung tumor tissue. This sequence joins TRBV5-5 and TRBJ2-2; D assignment may be TRBD1 or TRBD2 (5 bases each). The sequence was obtained from a man in his 60s with non-small cell lung cancer. Written as DNA, the CDR3 is TGTGCCAGCAGCTCGTGGGACGGCTCGGGCACCGGGGAGCTGTTTTTT. Residues: CASSSWDGSGTGELFF.